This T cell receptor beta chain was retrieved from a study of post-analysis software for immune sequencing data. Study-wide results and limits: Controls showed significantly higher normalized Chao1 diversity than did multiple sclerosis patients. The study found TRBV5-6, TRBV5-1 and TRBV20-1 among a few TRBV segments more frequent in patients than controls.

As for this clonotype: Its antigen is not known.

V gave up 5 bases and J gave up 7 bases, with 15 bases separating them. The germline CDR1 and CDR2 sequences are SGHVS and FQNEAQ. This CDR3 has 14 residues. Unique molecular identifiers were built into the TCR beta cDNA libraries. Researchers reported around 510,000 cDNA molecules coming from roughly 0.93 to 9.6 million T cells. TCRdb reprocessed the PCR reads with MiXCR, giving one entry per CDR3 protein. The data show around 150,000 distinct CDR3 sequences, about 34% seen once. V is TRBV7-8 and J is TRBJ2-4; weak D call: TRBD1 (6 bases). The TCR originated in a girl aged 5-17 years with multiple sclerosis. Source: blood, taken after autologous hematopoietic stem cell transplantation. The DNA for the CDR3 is TGTGCCAGCAGCCGCCAACAGGGTTATAACATTCAGTACTTC. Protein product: CASSRQQGYNIQYF.